What follows are 5 T cell receptor beta chains derived from one specimen sequenced in a study of cytomegalovirus exposure and HLA in healthy donors. 13 Jbeta primers and 60 Vbeta primers were used for the PCR. Sequencing was performed with immunoSEQ multiplex PCR; in TCRdb, only in-frame clones are kept and a portion is missing. The sample has around 150,000 clones; over 70% are singletons. Source material: PBMCs. Every receptor here comes from a woman between 18 and 30 years old in good health and CMV-seronegative.

This clone has more than one count but fewer than ten. The chain employs TRBV5-4 and TRBJ2-7; no clear D. This CDR3 region has 13 residues. Germline lookup yields CDR1 SGHNT and CDR2 YYREEE (reference sequence). V gave up 4 bases and J gave up 6 bases, with 14 bases separating them. The CDR3 spells CASSPKTSGEQYF. DNA of the CDR3: TGTGCCAGCAGCCCCAAAACCAGTGGCGAGCAGTACTTC.

The chain is built from TRBV5-8 and TRBJ1-5; 8 bases map to TRBD1. Germline values: CDR1 SGHTS, CDR2 YDEGEE. Trimming cost V 2 bases and J 5 bases; bases outside gene matches: 0. The CDR3 loop spans 13 amino acids. CDR3 nucleotides: TGTGCCAGCAGCTTCAGGGGGCATCAGCCCCAGCATTTT. This gives the protein CASSFRGHQPQHF. Together with reference TRBV5-8 and TRBJ1-5, the CDR3 gives the full variable domain: EAGVTQSPTHLIKTRGQQATLRCSPISGHTSVYWYQQALGLGLQFLLWYDEGEERNRGNFPPRFSGRQFPNYSSELNVNALELEDSALYLCASSFRGHQPQHFGDGTRLSIL.

This clone appeared a single time. The CDR3 loop is CASSLGQNYGYTF. The CDR3 DNA sequence: TGTGCCAGCAGCTTAGGCCAGAACTATGGCTACACCTTC. The gene calls are TRBV7-8 and TRBJ1-2; the D is unclear. Germline CDR1 SGHVS, CDR2 FQNEAQ. Trimming cost V 1 base and J 2 bases, with 5 bases left between them. CDR3 length: 13 amino acids.

In its sample, this clone was seen once. An end of the junction differs from the germline gene, which may be a read error. J is TRBJ2-1 and V is TRBV28, with TRBD2 identical over 8 bases. The CDR3 is made up of 12 amino acids. Germline values: CDR1 MDHEN, CDR2 SYDVKM. This chain's CDR3 is CASSSPGGGRVF. Here the CDR3 DNA reads TGTGCCAGCAGTTCCCCCGGGGGGGGAAGGGTCTTC.

The chain uses TRBV19 and TRBJ1-5, with TRBD1 matching 8 bases. Germline V gene data show CDR1 as LNHDA and CDR2 as SQIVND (reference sequence). The CDR3 has 17 amino acids. The V gene end was trimmed by 3 bases and the J gene end by 4 bases; junction bases not matched to a gene: 11. The CDR3 here is CASSIGVFRQGNQPQHF. CDR3 in DNA: TGTGCCAGTAGTATTGGGGTATTCCGACAGGGGAATCAGCCCCAGCATTTT.